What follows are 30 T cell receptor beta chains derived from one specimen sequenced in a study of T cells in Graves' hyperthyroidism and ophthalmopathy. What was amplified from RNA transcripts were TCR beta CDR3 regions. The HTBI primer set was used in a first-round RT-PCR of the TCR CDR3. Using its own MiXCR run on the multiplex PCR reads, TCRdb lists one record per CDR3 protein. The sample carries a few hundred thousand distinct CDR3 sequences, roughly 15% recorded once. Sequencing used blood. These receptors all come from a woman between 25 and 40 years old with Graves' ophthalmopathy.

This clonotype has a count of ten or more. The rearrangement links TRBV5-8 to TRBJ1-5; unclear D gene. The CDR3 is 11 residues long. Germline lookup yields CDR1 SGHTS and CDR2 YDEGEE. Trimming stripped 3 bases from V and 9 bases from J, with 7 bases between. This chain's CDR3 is CASSSLSPQHF. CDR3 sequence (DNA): TGTGCCAGCAGCTCTCTATCGCCCCAGCATTTT.

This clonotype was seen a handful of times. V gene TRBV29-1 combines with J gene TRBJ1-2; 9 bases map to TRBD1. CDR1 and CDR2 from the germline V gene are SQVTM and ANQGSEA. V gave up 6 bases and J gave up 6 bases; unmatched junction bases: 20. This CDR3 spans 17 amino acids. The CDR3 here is CSVGQVGQGIVSDGYTF. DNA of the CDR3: TGCAGCGTCGGCCAGGTTGGACAGGGGATTGTTTCGGATGGCTACACCTTC.

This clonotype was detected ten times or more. CDR3 DNA sequence: TGTGCCAGCAGCTTATGGGGCAGGGGCAATCAGCCCCAGCATTTT. Protein: CASSLWGRGNQPQHF. The V gene is TRBV7-2, the J gene TRBJ1-5; D is perhaps TRBD1 (5 bases). Germline V gene data show CDR1 as SGHTA and CDR2 as FQGNSA. This CDR3 has 15 residues. Trimming pared 2 bases from V and 2 bases from J, leaving 10 bases between. The whole variable domain, remainder taken from reference TRBV7-2 and TRBJ1-5, is GAGVSQSPSNKVTEKGKDVELRCDPISGHTALYWYRQSLGQGLEFLIYFQGNSAPDKSGLPSDRFSAERTGGSVSTLTIQRTQQEDSAVYLCASSLWGRGNQPQHFGDGTRLSIL.

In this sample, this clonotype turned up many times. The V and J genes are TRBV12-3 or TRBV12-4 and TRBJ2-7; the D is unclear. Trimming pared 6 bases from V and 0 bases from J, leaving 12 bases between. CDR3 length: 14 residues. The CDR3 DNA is TGTGCCAGCAGCACGTACACAGACTCCTACGAGCAGTACTTC. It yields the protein CASSTYTDSYEQYF.

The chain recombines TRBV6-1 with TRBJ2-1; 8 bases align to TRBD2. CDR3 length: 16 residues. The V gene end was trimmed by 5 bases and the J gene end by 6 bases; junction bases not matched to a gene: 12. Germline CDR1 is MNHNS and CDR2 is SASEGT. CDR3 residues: CASSFRWGGGTNEQFF. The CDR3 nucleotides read TGTGCCAGCAGTTTCCGCTGGGGCGGGGGGACCAATGAGCAGTTCTTC.

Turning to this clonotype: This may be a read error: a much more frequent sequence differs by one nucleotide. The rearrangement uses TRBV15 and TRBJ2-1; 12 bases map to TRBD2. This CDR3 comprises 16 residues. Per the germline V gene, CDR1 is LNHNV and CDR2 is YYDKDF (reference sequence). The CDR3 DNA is TGTGCCACCAACAGAACGACTAGCGGGGGTTACAATGAGCAGTTCTTC. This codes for CATNRTTSGGYNEQFF.

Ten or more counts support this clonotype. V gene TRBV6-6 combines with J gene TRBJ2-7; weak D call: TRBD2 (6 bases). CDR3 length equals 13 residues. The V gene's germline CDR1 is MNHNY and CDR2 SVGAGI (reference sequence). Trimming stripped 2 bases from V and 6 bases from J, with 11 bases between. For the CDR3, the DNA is TGTGCCAGCAGTTACCTTGGGGGGAGCGAGCAGTACTTC. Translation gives CASSYLGGSEQYF.

DNA for the CDR3: TGCAGTGCTGGGGAGGGTTCTAACTATGGCTACACCTTC. Protein product: CSAGEGSNYGYTF. The chain joins TRBV20-1 to TRBJ1-2; no reliable D call. The CDR3 contains 13 residues. The ends were cut back, 5 bases at V and 0 bases at J, with 10 bases in the middle. Germline V gives CDR1 DFQATT, CDR2 SNEGSKA (reference sequence).

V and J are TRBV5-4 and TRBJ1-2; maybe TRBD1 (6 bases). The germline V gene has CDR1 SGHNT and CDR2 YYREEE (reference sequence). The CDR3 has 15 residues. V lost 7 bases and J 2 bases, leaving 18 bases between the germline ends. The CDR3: CASSGFVGANYGYTF. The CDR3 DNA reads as TGTGCCAGCTCCGGTTTTGTGGGGGCAAACTATGGCTACACCTTC. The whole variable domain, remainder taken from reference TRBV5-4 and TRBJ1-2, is ETGVTQSPTHLIKTRGQQVTLRCSSQSGHNTVSWYQQALGQGPQFIFQYYREEENGRGNFPPRFSGLQFPNYSSELNVNALELDDSALYLCASSGFVGANYGYTFGSGTRLTVV.

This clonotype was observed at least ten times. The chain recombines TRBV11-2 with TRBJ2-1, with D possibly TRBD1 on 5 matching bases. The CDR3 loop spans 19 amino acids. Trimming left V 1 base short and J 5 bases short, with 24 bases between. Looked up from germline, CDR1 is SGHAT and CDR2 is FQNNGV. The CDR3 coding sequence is TGTGCCAGCAGCTTAGTTTTTTGGTCCACAGGAAAATTGAACAATGAGCAGTTCTTC. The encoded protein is CASSLVFWSTGKLNNEQFF.

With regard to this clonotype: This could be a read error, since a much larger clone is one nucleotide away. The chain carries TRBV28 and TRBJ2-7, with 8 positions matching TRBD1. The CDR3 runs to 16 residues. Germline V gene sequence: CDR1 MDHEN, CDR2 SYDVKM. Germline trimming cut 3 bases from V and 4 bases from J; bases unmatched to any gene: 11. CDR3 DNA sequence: TGTGCCAGCAGTTTCCTGAGTGGCGGGGACAGGTACGAGCAGTACTTC. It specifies CASSFLSGGDRYEQYF.

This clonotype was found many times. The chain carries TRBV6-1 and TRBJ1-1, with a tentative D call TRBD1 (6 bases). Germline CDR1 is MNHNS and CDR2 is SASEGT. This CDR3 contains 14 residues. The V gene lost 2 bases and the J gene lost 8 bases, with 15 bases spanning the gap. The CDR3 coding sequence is TGTGCCAGCAGTGAATCCCGAAGGGGGGCAGAAGCTTTCTTT. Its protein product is CASSESRRGAEAFF.

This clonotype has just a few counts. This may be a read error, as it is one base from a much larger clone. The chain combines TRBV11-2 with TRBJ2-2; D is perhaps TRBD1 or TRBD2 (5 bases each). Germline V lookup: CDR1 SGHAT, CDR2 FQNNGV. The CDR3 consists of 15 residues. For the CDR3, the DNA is TGTGCCAGCAGCTTAGTTTCCCAGGGAGCCGGGGAGCTGCTTTTT. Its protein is CASSLVSQGAGELLF.

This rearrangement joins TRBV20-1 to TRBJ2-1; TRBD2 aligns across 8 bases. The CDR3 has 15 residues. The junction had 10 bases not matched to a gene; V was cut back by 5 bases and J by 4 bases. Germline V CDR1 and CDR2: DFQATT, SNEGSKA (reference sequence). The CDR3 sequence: CSAQGLAGTYNEQFF. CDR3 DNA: TGCAGTGCTCAAGGCTTAGCGGGGACTTACAATGAGCAGTTCTTC.

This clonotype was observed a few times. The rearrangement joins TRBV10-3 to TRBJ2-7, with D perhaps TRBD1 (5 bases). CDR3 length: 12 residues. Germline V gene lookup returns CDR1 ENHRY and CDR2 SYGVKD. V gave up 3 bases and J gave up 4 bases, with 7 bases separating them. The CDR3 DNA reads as TGTGCCATCAGTGACCAGGGTTACGAGCAGTACTTC. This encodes CAISDQGYEQYF.

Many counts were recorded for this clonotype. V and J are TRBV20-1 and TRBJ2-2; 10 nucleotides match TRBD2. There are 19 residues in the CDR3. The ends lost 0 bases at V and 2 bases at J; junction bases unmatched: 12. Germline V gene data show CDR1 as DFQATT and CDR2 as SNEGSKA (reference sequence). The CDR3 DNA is TGCAGTGCTAGAGATGATAAGGCTAGCGGGGGCGTAAACACCGGGGAGCTGTTTTTT. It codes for CSARDDKASGGVNTGELFF.

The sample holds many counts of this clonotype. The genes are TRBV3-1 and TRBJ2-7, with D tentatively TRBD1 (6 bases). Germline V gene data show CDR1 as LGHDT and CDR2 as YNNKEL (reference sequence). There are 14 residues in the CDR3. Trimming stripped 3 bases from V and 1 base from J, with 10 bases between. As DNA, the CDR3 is TGTGCCAGCAGCCAGGTTAGGGGGTCCTACGAGCAGTACTTC. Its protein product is CASSQVRGSYEQYF.

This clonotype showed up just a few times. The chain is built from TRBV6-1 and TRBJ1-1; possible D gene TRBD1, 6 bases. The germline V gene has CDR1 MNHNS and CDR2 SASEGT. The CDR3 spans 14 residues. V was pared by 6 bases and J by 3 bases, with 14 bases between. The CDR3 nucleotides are TGTGCCAGCAGCCCGAGGGGGGAGGACACTGAAGCTTTCTTT. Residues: CASSPRGEDTEAFF.

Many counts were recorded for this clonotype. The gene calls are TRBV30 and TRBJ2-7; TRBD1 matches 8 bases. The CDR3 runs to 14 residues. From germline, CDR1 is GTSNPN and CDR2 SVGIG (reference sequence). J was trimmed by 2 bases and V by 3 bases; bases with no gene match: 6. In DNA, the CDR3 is TGTGCCTGGAGCGGGGACAGGAAGGCCTACGAGCAGTACTTC. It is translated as CAWSGDRKAYEQYF.

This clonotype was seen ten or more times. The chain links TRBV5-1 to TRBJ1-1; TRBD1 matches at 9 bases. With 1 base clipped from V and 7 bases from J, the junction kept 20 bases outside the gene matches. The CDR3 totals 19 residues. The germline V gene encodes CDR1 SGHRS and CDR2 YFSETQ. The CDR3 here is CASSLYTGTGIAKYDEAFF. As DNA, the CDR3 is TGCGCCAGCAGCTTGTACACCGGGACAGGGATCGCTAAATATGATGAAGCTTTCTTT.

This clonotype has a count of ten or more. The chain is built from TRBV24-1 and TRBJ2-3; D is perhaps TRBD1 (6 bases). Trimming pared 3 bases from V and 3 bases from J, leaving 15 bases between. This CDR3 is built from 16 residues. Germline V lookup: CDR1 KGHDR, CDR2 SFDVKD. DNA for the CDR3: TGTGCCACCAGTGATCGGGACACCTCTCCGACAGATACGCAGTATTTT. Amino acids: CATSDRDTSPTDTQYF.

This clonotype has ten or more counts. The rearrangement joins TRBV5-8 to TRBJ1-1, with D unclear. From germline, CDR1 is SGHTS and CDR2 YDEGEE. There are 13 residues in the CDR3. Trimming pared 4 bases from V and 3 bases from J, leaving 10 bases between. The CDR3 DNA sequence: TGTGCCAGCAGCGCCGAATTATACACTGAAGCTTTCTTT. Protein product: CASSAELYTEAFF.

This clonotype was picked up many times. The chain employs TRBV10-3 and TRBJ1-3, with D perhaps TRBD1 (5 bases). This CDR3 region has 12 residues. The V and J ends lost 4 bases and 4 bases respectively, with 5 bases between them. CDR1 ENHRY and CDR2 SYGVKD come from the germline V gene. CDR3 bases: TGTGCCATCAGTGGACAGGGAAACACCATATATTTT. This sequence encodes CAISGQGNTIYF.

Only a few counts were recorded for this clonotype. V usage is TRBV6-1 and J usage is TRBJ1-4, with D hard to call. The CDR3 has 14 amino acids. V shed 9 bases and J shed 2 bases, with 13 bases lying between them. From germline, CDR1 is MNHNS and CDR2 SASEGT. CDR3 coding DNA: TGTGCCAGTTCATCCGTTACGACTAATGAAAAACTGTTTTTT. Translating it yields CASSSVTTNEKLFF.

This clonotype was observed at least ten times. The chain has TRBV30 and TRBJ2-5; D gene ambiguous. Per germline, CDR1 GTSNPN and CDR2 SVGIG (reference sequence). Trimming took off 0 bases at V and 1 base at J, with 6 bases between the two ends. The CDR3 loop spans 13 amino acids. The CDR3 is CAWSVLSQETQYF. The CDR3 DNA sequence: TGTGCCTGGAGTGTACTCAGCCAAGAGACCCAGTACTTC. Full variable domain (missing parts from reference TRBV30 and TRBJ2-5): SQTIHQWPATLVQPVGSPLSLECTVEGTSNPNLYWYRQAAGRGLQLLFYSVGIGQISSEVPQNLSASRPQDRQFILSSKKLLLSDSGFYLCAWSVLSQETQYFGPGTRLLVL.

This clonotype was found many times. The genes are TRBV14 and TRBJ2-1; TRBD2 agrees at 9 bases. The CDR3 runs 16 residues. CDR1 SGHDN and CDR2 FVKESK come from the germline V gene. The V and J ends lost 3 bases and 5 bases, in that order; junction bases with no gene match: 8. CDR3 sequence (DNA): TGTGCCAGCAGCCACCCTGGCGGGGGGGCGAACAATGAGCAGTTCTTC. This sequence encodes CASSHPGGGANNEQFF.

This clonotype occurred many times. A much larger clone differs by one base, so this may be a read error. CDR3 DNA sequence: TGTGCCAGCAGCCAAGATTGGGACGAGCAGTACTTC. Protein: CASSQDWDEQYF. This chain links TRBV14 with TRBJ2-7; D is unresolved. The CDR3 runs to 12 residues. V lost 0 bases, J lost 5 bases, and 5 bases lay in between. CDR1 and CDR2 from the germline V gene are SGHDN and FVKESK.

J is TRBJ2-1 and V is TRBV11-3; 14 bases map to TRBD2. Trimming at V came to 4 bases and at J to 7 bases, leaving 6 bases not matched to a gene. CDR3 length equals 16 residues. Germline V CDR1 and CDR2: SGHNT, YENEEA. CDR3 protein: CASSSRLAGGPNEQFF. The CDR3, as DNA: TGTGCCAGCAGCTCTCGACTAGCGGGGGGGCCGAATGAGCAGTTCTTC.

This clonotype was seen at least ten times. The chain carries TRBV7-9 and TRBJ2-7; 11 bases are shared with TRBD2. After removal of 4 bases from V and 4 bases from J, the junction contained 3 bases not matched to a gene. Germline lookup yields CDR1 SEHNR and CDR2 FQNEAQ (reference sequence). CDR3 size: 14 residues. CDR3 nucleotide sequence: TGTGCCAGCAGCTCTGGGACTAGCGGTTACGAGCAGTACTTC. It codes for CASSSGTSGYEQYF. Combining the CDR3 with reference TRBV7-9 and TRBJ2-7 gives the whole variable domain DTGVSQNPRHKITKRGQNVTFRCDPISEHNRLYWYRQTLGQGPEFLTYFQNEAQLEKSRLLSDRFSAERPKGSFSTLEIQRTEQGDSAMYLCASSSGTSGYEQYFGPGTRLTVT.

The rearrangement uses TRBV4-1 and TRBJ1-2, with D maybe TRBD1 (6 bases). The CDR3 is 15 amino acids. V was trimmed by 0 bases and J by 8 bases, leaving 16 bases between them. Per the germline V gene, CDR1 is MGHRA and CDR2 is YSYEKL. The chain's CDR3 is CASSQEQGLEEGYTF. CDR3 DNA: TGCGCCAGCAGCCAAGAGCAGGGGTTAGAGGAGGGCTACACCTTC.